This T cell receptor (beta chain) was captured in a study of sequential checkpoint blockade in melanoma. Across the study: Each arm's sequence ended with maintenance nivolumab.

TCRdb keeps only in-frame clones here, not all; method: immunoSEQ multiplex PCR. This sample has 15,000 to 20,000 clones; about three fifths occur once, and the top ten carry approximately 15%. Regarding treatment: randomized to nivolumab then ipilimumab (arm A) or the reverse (arm B). This clone was counted a few times. Sample: CD8+ T cells sorted from blood (inferred from file names), taken from a patient given nivolumab and ipilimumab in sequence. This TCR derives from a human donor with melanoma.

CDR3 protein: CASSIGLGAYEQYF. In DNA, the CDR3 is TGTGCCAGTAGTATTGGACTCGGGGCCTACGAGCAGTACTTC. The chain combines TRBV19 with TRBJ2-7; D is possibly TRBD2 (5 bases). Trimming left V 3 bases short and J 2 bases short, with 11 bases between. Germline loops: CDR1 LNHDA, CDR2 SQIVND (reference sequence). The CDR3 is 14 amino acids.